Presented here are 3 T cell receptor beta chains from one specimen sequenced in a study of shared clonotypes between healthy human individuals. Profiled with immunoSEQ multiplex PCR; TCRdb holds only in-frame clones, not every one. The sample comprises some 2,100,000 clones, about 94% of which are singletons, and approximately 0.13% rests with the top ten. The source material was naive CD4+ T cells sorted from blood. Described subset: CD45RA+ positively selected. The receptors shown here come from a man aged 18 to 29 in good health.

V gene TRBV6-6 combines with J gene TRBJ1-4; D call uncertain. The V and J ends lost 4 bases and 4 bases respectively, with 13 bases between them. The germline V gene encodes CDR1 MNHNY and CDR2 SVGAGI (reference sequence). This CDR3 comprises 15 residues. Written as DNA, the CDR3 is TGTGCCAGCAGTTCCGTCGACACAGATAATGAAAAACTGTTTTTT. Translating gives CASSSVDTDNEKLFF.

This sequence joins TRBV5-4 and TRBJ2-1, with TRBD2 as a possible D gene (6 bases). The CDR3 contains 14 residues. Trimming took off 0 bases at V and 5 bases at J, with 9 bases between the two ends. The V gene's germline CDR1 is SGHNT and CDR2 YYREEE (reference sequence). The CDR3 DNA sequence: TGTGCCAGCAGCTTGGTAACTAGCAACAATGAGCAGTTCTTC. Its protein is CASSLVTSNNEQFF. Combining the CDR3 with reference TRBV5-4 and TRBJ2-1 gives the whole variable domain ETGVTQSPTHLIKTRGQQVTLRCSSQSGHNTVSWYQQALGQGPQFIFQYYREEENGRGNFPPRFSGLQFPNYSSELNVNALELDDSALYLCASSLVTSNNEQFFGPGTRLTVL.

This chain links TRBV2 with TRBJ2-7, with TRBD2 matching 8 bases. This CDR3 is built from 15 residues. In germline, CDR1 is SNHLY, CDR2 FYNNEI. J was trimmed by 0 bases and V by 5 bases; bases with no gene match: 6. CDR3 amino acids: CASSLSSGSSYEQYF. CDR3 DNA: TGTGCCAGCAGTCTCTCAAGCGGGAGCTCCTACGAGCAGTACTTC.